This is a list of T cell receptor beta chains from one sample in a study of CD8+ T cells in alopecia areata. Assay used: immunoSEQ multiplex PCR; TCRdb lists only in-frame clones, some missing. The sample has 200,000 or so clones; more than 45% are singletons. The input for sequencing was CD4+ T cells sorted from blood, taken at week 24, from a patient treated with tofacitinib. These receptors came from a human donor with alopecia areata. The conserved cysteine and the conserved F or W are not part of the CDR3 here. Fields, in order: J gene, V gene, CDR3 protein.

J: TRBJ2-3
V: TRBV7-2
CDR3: ASSPWGLAVDTQY

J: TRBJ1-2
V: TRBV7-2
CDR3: ASSFGTVYGYT

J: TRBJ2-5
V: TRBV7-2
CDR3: ASSLIGTGETQY

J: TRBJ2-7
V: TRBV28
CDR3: ASSRSLGGLEQY

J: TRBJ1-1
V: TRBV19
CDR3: ASSITRLNTEAF

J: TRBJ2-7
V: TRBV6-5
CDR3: ASRRDREGSYEQY

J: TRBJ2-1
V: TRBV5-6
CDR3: ASSLGGSVSSYNEQF

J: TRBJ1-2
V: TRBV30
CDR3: AWSGRQGKGYGYT

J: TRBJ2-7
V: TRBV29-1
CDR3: SVAYTGGLSEQY

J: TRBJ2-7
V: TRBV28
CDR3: ASRVGGVGGAREQY

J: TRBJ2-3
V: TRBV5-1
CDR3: ASSLARTGTPGTNTDTQY